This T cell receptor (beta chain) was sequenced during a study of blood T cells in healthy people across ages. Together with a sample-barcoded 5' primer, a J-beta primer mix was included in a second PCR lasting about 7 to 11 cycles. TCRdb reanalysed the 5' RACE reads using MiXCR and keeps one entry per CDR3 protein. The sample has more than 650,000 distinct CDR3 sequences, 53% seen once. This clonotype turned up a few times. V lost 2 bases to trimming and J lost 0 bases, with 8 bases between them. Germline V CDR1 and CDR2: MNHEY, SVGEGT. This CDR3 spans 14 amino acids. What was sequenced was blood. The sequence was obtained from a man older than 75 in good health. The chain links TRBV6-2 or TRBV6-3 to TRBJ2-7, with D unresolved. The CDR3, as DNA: TGTGCCAGCAGTTACGTACAGCCCTCCTACGAGCAGTACTTC. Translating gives CASSYVQPSYEQYF.